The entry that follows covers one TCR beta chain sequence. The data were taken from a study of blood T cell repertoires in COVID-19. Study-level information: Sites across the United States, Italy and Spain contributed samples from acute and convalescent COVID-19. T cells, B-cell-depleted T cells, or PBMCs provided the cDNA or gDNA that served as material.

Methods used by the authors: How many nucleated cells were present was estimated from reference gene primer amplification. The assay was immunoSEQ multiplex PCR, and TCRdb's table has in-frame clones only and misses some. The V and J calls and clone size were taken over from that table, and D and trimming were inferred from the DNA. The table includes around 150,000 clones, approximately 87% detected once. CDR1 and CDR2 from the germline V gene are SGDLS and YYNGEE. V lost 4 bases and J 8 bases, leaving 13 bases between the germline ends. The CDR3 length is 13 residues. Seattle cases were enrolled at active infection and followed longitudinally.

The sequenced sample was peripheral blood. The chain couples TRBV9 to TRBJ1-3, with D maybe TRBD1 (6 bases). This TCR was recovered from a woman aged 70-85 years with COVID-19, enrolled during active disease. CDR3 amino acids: CASSFRAGDTIYF. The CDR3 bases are TGTGCCAGCAGCTTCCGGGCAGGGGACACCATATATTTT.